This T cell receptor (beta chain) derives from a study of blood T cell repertoires in COVID-19. Study overall: Samples of COVID-19 (acute and convalescent) were obtained from the United States, Italy and Spain.

This clone was seen a single time. The ends lost 2 bases at V and 6 bases at J; junction bases unmatched: 7. Germline V gene lookup returns CDR1 MNHEY and CDR2 SVGAGI. The CDR3 extends over 16 amino acids. Original analysis: Amplification from reference gene primers served as the basis for estimated nucleated cell counts. Profiling relied on immunoSEQ multiplex PCR, and the TCRdb table lists in-frame clones only, not all of them. The V and J calls and clone size come from that table; D and trimming were worked out from the DNA. The sample holds approximately 88,000 clones, 75% to 90% seen once. Material for sequencing was peripheral blood. The rearrangement uses TRBV6-5 and TRBJ2-1, with 10 bases matching TRBD1. This sequence was found in a woman aged 80 or over with acute or convalescent COVID-19. In nucleotides, the CDR3 is TGTGCCAGCAGTTACAATCGGGACAGGGGCGCCAATGAGCAGTTCTTC. Its translation is CASSYNRDRGANEQFF.